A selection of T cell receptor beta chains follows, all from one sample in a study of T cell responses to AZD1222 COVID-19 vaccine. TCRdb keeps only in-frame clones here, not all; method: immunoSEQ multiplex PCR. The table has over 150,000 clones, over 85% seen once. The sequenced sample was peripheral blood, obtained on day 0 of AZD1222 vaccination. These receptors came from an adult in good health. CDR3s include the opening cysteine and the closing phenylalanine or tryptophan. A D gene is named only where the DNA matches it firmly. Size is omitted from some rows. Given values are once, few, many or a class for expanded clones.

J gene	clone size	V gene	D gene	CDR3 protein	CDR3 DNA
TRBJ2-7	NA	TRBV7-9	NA	CASSLAGTYEQYF	TGTGCCAGCAGCTTAGCGGGGACCTACGAGCAGTACTTC
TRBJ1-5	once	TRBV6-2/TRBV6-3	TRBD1	CASSYRDSTHQPQHF	TGTGCCAGCAGTTACCGGGACAGCACACATCAGCCCCAGCATTTT
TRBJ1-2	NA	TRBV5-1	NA	CASSPMGDYGYTF	TGCGCCAGCAGCCCAATGGGGGACTATGGCTACACCTTC
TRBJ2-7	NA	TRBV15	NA	CATSRGGAIVFGYEQYF	TGTGCCACCAGCAGAGGAGGGGCTATAGTGTTTGGCTACGAGCAGTACTTC
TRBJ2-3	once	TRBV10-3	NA	CAISDSTDTQYF	TGTGCCATCAGTGACAGCACAGATACGCAGTATTTT
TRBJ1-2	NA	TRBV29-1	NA	CSVAPVEARAYGYTF	TGCAGCGTTGCCCCGGTTGAGGCACGTGCTTATGGCTACACCTTC
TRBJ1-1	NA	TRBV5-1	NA	CASSLRGMNTEAFF	TGCGCCAGCAGCTTGAGAGGGATGAACACTGAAGCTTTCTTT
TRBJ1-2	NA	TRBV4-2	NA	CASSRPGAVYGYTF	TGTGCCAGCAGCCGACCGGGAGCCGTCTATGGCTACACCTTC
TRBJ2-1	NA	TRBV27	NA	CASTLNSGSSYNEQFF	TGTGCCAGCACCCTTAATAGCGGTAGCTCCTACAATGAGCAGTTCTTC
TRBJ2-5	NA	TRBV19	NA	CASSSGRGETQYF	TGTGCCAGTAGTTCCGGGAGAGGTGAGACCCAGTACTTC
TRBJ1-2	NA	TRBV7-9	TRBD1	CASRMKGALGGYTF	TGTGCCAGCCGCATGAAGGGGGCGCTTGGTGGCTACACCTTC
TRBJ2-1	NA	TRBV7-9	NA	CASSLVATNEQFF	TGTGCCAGCAGCTTAGTAGCTACCAATGAGCAGTTCTTC
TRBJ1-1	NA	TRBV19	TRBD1	CASRGQGARSTEAFF	TGTGCCAGTCGAGGACAGGGAGCTCGGAGCACTGAAGCTTTCTTT
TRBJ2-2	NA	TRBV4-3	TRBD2	CASSQDLAGATGELFF	TGCGCCAGCAGCCAGGATTTAGCGGGGGCCACCGGGGAGCTGTTTTTT
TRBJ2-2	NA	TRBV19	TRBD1	CASSIGQGAGTGELFF	TGTGCCAGTAGTATCGGACAGGGGGCTGGCACCGGGGAGCTGTTTTTT
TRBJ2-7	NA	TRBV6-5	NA	CASSYRGSAYEQYF	TGTGCCAGCAGTTACCGAGGTAGTGCCTACGAGCAGTACTTC
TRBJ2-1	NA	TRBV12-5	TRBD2	CASGRSGSGDEQFF	TGTGCTAGTGGGCGAAGCGGGAGCGGCGATGAGCAGTTCTTC
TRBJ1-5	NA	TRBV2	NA	CASSELRINQPQHF	TGTGCCAGCAGTGAACTCCGGATAAATCAGCCCCAGCATTTT
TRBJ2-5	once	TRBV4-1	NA	CASSQEWTPQETQYF	TGCGCCAGCAGCCAAGAGTGGACTCCTCAAGAGACCCAGTACTTC
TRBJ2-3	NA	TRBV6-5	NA	CASRRDNSLTNTQYF	TGTGCCAGCAGGCGGGACAACAGCCTCACGAATACGCAGTATTTT
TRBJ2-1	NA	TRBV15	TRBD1	CATSRAPAGGLGSYNEQFF	TGTGCCACCAGCAGAGCCCCGGCAGGGGGCTTAGGATCCTACAATGAGCAGTTCTTC
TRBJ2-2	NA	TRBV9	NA	CASSVRAVGTGELFF	TGTGCCAGCAGCGTCAGGGCAGTGGGGACCGGGGAGCTGTTTTTT
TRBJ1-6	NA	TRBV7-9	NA	CASSLETNNSPLHF	TGTGCCAGCAGCTTAGAAACTAATAATTCACCCCTCCACTTT
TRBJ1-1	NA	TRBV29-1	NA	CSVGAGLNTEAFF	TGCAGCGTTGGGGCAGGGTTGAACACTGAAGCTTTCTTT
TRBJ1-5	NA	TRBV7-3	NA	CASSLTGSQPQHF	TGTGCCAGCAGCCTCACAGGGAGTCAGCCCCAGCATTTT
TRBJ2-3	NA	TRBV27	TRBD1	CASSPLTGVGDTQYF	TGTGCCAGCAGTCCCCTAACAGGGGTTGGAGATACGCAGTATTTT
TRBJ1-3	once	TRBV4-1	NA	CASSQDLGPGTSGNTIYF	TGCGCCAGCAGCCAAGATCTGGGACCCGGGACGTCAGGAAACACCATATATTTT
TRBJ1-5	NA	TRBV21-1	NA	CASSKEGDNQPQHF	TGTGCCAGCAGCAAAGAAGGGGACAATCAGCCCCAGCATTTT
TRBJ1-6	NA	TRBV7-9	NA	CASSTSGTNNSPLHF	TGTGCCAGCAGCACCTCCGGGACAAATAATTCACCCCTCCACTTT
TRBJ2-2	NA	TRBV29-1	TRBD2	CSVHNPGLAGGPFTGELFF	TGCAGCGTCCATAACCCGGGACTAGCGGGGGGGCCGTTCACCGGGGAGCTGTTTTTT
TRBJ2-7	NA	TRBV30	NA	CAWNQGPSEQYF	TGTGCCTGGAATCAGGGCCCCAGCGAGCAGTACTTC
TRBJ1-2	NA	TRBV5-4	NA	CASSRPVGNYGYTF	TGTGCCAGCAGCCGCCCTGTGGGGAACTATGGCTACACCTTC
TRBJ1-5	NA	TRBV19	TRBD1	CASSGQGSNQPQHF	TGTGCCAGTAGCGGACAGGGTAGCAATCAGCCCCAGCATTTT
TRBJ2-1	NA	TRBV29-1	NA	CSVAYRVKEQFF	TGCAGCGTTGCGTACAGGGTAAAGGAACAGTTCTTC
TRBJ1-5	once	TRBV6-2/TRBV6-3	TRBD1	CASSYGRDRGGSSNQPQHF	TGTGCCAGCAGTTACGGCCGGGACAGGGGGGGCAGTAGCAATCAGCCCCAGCATTTT
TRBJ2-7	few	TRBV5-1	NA	CASSLGPPGLSYEQYF	TGCGCCAGCAGCTTGGGGCCTCCGGGCCTCTCCTACGAGCAGTACTTC
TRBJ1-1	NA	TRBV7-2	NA	CASSLAPLNTEAFF	TGTGCCAGCAGCTTAGCACCGTTGAACACTGAAGCTTTCTTT
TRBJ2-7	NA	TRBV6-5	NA	CASSYSPGTLYEQYF	TGTGCCAGCAGTTACTCCCCCGGGACATTATACGAGCAGTACTTC
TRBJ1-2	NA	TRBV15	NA	CATSRDRRNNGYTF	TGTGCCACCAGCAGAGATCGGAGGAATAATGGCTACACCTTC
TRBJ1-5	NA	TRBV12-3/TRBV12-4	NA	CASSLLKYQPQHF	TGTGCCAGCAGCCTACTCAAGTATCAGCCCCAGCATTTT
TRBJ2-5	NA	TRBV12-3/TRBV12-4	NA	CASTYLNWETQYF	TGTGCCAGCACCTACCTAAACTGGGAGACCCAGTACTTC
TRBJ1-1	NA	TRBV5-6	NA	CASSLDGMNTEAFF	TGTGCCAGCAGCTTGGACGGCATGAACACTGAAGCTTTCTTT
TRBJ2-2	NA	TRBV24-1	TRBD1	CATSDSTGGYTGELFF	TGTGCCACCAGTGACTCTACAGGGGGGTACACCGGGGAGCTGTTTTTT
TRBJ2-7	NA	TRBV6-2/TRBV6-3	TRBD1	CASSYRRGTGAYEQYF	TGTGCCAGCAGTTACCGAAGGGGGACAGGAGCCTACGAGCAGTACTTC
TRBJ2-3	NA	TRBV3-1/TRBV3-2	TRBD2	CASSPGLAETDTQYF	TGTGCCAGCAGCCCGGGACTAGCGGAGACAGATACGCAGTATTTT
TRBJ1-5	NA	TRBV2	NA	CASSDGHGATAQHF	TGTGCCAGCAGTGATGGCCACGGGGCTACGGCCCAGCATTTT
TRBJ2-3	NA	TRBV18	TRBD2	CASSPTSLAADRTDTQYF	TGTGCCAGCTCACCAACCTCACTAGCGGCGGACCGCACAGATACGCAGTATTTT
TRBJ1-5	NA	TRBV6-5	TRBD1	CASKGGGYSNQPQHF	TGTGCCAGCAAAGGGGGCGGTTATAGCAATCAGCCCCAGCATTTT
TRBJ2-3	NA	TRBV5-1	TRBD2	CASSPAPEAGPRDTQYF	TGCGCCAGCAGCCCCGCCCCTGAAGCGGGGCCCCGGGATACGCAGTATTTT
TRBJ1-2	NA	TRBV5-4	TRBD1	CASSLPGGAGYTF	TGTGCCAGCAGCCTGCCAGGGGGCGCTGGCTACACCTTC
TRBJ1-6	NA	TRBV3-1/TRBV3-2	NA	CASSLQNYNSPLHF	TGTGCCAGCAGCCTACAGAACTATAATTCACCCCTCCACTTT